One sample yielded the 10 T cell receptor beta chains listed below, sequenced in a study of regulatory T cells in long-lasting Graves disease (dated by TCRdb to the early 2020s). The sample's time point, from its label and the paper: newly diagnosed GD, antithyroid drugs for less than 3 months. For both TCR sequencing and RNA sequencing, RNA was extracted from PBMCs using TRIzol. Library prep was done by multiplex PCR. TCRdb shows the sequencer as Illumina HiSeq 4000. iRepertoire HTBI primers and Arm-PCR amplification of CDR3 regions were used to construct TCR beta libraries. TCRdb trimmed public reads at Q25 via fastp, called clones via MiXCR and kept in-frame beta chains. Each CDR3 protein gets just one entry, which takes the most common genes and DNA from the rows behind it. Present in this sample are more than 450,000 distinct CDR3 sequences, roughly 17% of which were seen just once. 9% to 15% of the sample lies in the top ten.

This sample also belongs to another study, concerning T cells in Graves' hyperthyroidism and ophthalmopathy.

The sample here was peripheral blood mononuclear cells (PBMCs), taken at new diagnosis, from a patient treated with antithyroid drugs. The receptors originated from a middle-aged man with Graves disease. Donor details come from another sample of the same person, matched by shared clones.

This clonotype was observed at least ten times. The chain uses TRBV20-1 and TRBJ2-2, with 10 bases aligning to TRBD1. CDR1 and CDR2 (germline): DFQATT, SNEGSKA (reference sequence). The V gene end was trimmed by 3 bases and the J gene end by 3 bases; junction bases not matched to a gene: 7. The CDR3 extends over 16 amino acids. The CDR3 DNA follows: TGCAGTGCTAGGGGGGGGACAGGGGTGGACACCGGGGAGCTGTTTTTT. The encoded protein is CSARGGTGVDTGELFF.

There are many counts of this clonotype. This chain links TRBV24-1 with TRBJ2-1; D gene unclear. V shed 4 bases and J shed 7 bases, with 10 bases lying between them. The CDR3 consists of 13 residues. From germline, CDR1 is KGHDR and CDR2 SFDVKD. CDR3 amino acids: CATSELLRNEQFF. Written as DNA, the CDR3 is TGTGCCACCAGTGAGTTGTTAAGGAATGAGCAGTTCTTC.

This clonotype was recorded many times. At one boundary the junction diverges from the germline segment, which might be a read error. The V gene is TRBV30, the J gene TRBJ2-7, with D tentatively TRBD1 or TRBD2 (5 bases each). This CDR3 contains 12 residues. CDR1 and CDR2 (germline): GTSNPN, SVGIG (reference sequence). This chain's CDR3 is CSTGTGGYEQYF. CDR3 bases: TGCTCAACCGGGACCGGAGGTTACGAGCAGTACTTC.

This rearrangement joins TRBV11-2 to TRBJ1-6, with D possibly matching TRBD1 (6 bases). V was cut by 5 bases and J by 13 bases, with 18 bases left in between. From germline, CDR1 is SGHAT and CDR2 FQNNGV. CDR3 length: 14 residues. The CDR3 region is CASSPGVRPGPLHF. DNA for the CDR3: TGTGCCAGCAGCCCAGGGGTGAGACCCGGGCCCCTCCACTTT.

This clonotype has only a few counts. A read error is possible here, since a much larger clone lies one base away. This chain links TRBV20-1 with TRBJ1-5; possible D gene TRBD1, 5 bases. The CDR3 length is 15 residues. Per germline, CDR1 DFQATT and CDR2 SNEGSKA (reference sequence). CDR3 nucleotide sequence: TGCAGTGCTACCGACAGAGGTCATAGCAATCAGCCCCGGCATTTT. Its translation is CSATDRGHSNQPRHF.

This sequence joins TRBV7-9 and TRBJ2-5; unclear D gene. The CDR3 has 14 residues. V gave up 2 bases and J gave up 5 bases, with 12 bases separating them. Germline V gene data show CDR1 as SEHNR and CDR2 as FQNEAQ (reference sequence). This CDR3 reads CASSLRSTGETQYF. The CDR3, as DNA: TGTGCCAGCAGCTTACGTTCTACTGGGGAGACCCAGTACTTC.

This clonotype was counted many times. The genes are TRBV28 and TRBJ1-6; no firm D call. The V gene's germline CDR1 is MDHEN and CDR2 SYDVKM. This CDR3 contains 12 residues. Deletions cut 2 bases from V and 7 bases from J, with 3 bases between. CDR3 protein: CASSLINSPLHF. For the CDR3, the DNA is TGTGCCAGCAGTTTAATCAATTCACCCCTCCACTTT.

The V gene is TRBV6-1, the J gene TRBJ1-5; no clear D. V lost 6 bases to trimming and J lost 6 bases, with 12 bases between them. The CDR3 is 13 residues long. The V gene's germline CDR1 is MNHNS and CDR2 SASEGT. The CDR3 reads CASRVNRGQPQHF. The DNA for the CDR3 is TGTGCCAGCAGAGTTAATCGGGGTCAGCCCCAGCATTTT.

V usage is TRBV3-1 and J usage is TRBJ2-1, with D unclear. The CDR3 consists of 16 residues. Trimming pared 4 bases from V and 0 bases from J, leaving 13 bases between. The germline gives CDR1 LGHDT, CDR2 YNNKEL (reference sequence). The CDR3 DNA sequence: TGTGCCAGCAGCCGACACACAAGGAGCTCCTACAATGAGCAGTTCTTC. It translates to CASSRHTRSSYNEQFF.

At least ten counts were recorded for this clonotype. The V gene is TRBV12-3 or TRBV12-4, the J gene TRBJ1-3; D not resolved. Trimming cost V 4 bases and J 3 bases, with 10 bases left between them. This CDR3 has 14 amino acids. CDR3: CASSSRENGNTIYF. The CDR3 DNA is TGTGCCAGCAGTTCACGGGAGAATGGAAACACCATATATTTT.